The clone carrying this TCR beta chain was counted between two and nine times. Between the trimmed V and J ends, which lost 0 bases and 4 bases, there was a span of 7 bases. CDR1 is SGHNT and CDR2 is YYREEE in the germline V gene (reference sequence). CDR3 length: 13 residues. The data were obtained in a study of blood T cell repertoires in COVID-19. Turning to the study itself: Acute and convalescent COVID-19 specimens originated in the United States, Italy and Spain. T cells, B-cell-depleted T cells, or PBMCs provided the cDNA or gDNA that served as material.

Authors' methods: The assay estimated nucleated cells by amplifying reference gene primers. Using immunoSEQ multiplex PCR, the repertoire was profiled, and TCRdb retains in-frame clones only, with some absent. V and J calls and clone size follow that table, whereas D and trimming were derived from the DNA. The sample lists 100,000 to 130,000 clones, 70% to 85% occurring once. Specimen: peripheral blood. The sequence came from a woman aged 40 to 50 with acute or convalescent COVID-19. The rearrangement links TRBV5-4 to TRBJ1-2, with no clear D. CDR3 DNA sequence: TGTGCCAGCAGCTTGGGGAGCTCCTATGGCTACACCTTC. This encodes CASSLGSSYGYTF.